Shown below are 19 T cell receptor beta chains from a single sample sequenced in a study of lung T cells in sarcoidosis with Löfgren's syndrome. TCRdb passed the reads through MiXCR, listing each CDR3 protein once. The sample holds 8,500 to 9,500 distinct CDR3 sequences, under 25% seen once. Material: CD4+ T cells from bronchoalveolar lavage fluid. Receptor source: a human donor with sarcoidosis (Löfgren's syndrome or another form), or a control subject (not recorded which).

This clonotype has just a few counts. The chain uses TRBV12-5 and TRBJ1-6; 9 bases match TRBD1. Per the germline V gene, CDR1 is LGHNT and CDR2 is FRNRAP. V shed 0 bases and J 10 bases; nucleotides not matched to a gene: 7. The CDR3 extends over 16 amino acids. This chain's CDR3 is CASGLVVGQGESPLHF. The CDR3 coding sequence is TGTGCTAGTGGTTTGGTAGTGGGACAGGGAGAATCACCCCTCCACTTT.

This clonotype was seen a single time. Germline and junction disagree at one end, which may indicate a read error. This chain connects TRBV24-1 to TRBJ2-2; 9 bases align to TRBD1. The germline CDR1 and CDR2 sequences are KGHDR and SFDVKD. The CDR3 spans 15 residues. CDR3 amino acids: CATRPGTGNTGEPFF. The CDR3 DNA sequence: TGTGCCACCAGGCCCGGGACAGGGAACACCGGGGAGCCGTTTTTT.

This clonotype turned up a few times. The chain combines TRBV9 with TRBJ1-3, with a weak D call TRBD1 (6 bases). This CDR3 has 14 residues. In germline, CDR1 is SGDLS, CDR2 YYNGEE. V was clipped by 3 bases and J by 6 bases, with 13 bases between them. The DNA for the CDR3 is TGTGCCAGCAGCGGGGGCAGGGGCAAAAACACCATATATTTT. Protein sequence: CASSGGRGKNTIYF. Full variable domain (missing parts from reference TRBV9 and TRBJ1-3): DSGVTQTPKHLITATGQRVTLRCSPRSGDLSVYWYQQSLDQGLQFLIQYYNGEERAKGNILERFSAQQFPDLHSELNLSSLELGDSALYFCASSGGRGKNTIYFGEGSWLTVV.

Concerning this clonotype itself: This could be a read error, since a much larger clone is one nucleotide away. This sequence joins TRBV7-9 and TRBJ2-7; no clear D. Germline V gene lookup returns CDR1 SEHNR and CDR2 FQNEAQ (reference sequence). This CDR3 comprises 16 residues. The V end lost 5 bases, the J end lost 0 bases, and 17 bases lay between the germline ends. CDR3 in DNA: TGTGCCAGCAGCCCCGAACAGATACTTAGCTCCTACGAGCAGTACTTC. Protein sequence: CASSPEQILSSYEQYF.

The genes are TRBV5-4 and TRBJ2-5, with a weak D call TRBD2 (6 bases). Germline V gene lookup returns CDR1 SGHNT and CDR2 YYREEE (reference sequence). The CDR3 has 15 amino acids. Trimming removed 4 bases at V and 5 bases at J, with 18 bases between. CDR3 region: CASSQNSGGRETQYF. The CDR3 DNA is TGTGCCAGCAGCCAAAATAGCGGAGGACGGGAGACCCAGTACTTC.

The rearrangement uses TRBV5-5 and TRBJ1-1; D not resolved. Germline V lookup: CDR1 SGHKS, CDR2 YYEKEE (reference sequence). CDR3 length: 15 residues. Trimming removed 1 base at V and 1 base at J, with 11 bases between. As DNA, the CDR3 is TGTGCCAGCAGCTTGAGGGCTACGACGAACACTGAAGCTTTCTTT. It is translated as CASSLRATTNTEAFF.

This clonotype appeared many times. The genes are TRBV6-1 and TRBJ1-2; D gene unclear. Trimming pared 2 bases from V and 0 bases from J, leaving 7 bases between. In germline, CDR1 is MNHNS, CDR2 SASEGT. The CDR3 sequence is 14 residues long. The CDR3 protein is CASSETWTNYGYTF. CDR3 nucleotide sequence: TGTGCCAGCAGTGAAACTTGGACTAACTATGGCTACACCTTC.

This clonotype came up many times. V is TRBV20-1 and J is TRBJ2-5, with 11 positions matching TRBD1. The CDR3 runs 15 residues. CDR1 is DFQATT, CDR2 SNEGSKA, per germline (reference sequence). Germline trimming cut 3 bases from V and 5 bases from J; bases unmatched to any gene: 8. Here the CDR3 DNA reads TGCAGTGCTAGGTCTGGACAGGGGGCCGCCGAGACCCAGTACTTC. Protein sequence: CSARSGQGAAETQYF.

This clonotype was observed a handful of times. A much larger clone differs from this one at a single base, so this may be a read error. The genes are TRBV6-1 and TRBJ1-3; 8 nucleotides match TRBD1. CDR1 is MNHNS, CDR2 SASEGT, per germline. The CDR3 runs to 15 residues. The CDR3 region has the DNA TGTGCCAGCAGTTTCCAGGGGGCCCCTGGAAACGCCATATATTTT. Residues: CASSFQGAPGNAIYF.

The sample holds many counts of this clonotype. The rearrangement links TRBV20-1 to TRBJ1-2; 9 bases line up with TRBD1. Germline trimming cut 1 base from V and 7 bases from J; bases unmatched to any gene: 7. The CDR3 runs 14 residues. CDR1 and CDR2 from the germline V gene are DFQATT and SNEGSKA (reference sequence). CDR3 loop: CSARAGQGALGYTF. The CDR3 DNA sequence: TGCAGTGCTAGAGCGGGACAGGGAGCACTTGGCTACACCTTC.

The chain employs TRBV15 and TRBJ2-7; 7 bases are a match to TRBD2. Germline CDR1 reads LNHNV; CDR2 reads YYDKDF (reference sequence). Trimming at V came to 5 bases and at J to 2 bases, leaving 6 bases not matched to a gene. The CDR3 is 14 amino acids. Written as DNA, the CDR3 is TGTGCCACCAGCTCTTTGGGGGGGGCCTACGAGCAGTACTTC. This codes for CATSSLGGAYEQYF.

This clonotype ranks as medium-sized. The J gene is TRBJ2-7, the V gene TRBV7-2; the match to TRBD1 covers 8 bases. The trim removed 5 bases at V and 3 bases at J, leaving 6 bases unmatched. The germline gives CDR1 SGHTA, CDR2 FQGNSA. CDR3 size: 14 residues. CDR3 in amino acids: CASSHRTGLYEQYF. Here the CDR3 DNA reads TGTGCCAGCAGCCACCGGACAGGGCTCTACGAGCAGTACTTC.

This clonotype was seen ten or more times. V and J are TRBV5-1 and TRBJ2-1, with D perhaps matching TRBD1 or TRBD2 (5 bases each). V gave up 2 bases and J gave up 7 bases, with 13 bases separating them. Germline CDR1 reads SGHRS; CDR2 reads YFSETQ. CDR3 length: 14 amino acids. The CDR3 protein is CASSLGTAWNEQFF. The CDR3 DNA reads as TGCGCCAGCAGCTTAGGGACCGCCTGGAATGAGCAGTTCTTC.

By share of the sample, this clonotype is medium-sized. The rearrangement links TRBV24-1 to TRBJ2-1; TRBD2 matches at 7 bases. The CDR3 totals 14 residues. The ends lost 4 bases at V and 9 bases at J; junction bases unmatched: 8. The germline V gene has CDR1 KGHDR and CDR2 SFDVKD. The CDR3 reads CATSDTPGGSEQFF. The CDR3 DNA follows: TGTGCCACCAGTGACACTCCGGGAGGTAGTGAGCAGTTCTTC.

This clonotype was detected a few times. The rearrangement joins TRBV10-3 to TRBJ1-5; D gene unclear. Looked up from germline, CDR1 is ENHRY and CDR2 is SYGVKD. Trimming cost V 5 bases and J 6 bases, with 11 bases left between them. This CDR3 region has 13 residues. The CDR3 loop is CAISQEIPQPQHF. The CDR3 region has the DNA TGTGCCATCAGTCAGGAGATCCCTCAGCCCCAGCATTTT.

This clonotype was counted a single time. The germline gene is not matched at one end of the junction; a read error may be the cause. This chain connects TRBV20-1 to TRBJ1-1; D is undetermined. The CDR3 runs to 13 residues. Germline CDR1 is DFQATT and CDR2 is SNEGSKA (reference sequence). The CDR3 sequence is CSASKGQHTEAFF. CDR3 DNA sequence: TGCAGTGCTTCCAAGGGCCAACACACTGAAGCCTTCTTT.

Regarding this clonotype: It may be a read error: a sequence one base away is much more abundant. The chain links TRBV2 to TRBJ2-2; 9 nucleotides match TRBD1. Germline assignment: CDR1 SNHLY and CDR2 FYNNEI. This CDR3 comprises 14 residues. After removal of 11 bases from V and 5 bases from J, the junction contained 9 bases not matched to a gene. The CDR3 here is CAGKGTGRTGELFF. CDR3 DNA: TGTGCCGGCAAGGGGACAGGGAGGACCGGGGAGCTGTTTTTT.

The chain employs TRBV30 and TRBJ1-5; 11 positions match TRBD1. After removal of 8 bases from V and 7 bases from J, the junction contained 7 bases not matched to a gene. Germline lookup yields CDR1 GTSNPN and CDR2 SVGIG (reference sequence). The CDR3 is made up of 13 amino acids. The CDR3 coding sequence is TGTGCCGCAGGGACAGGGGGGGGACAGCCCCAGCATTTT. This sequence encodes CAAGTGGGQPQHF.

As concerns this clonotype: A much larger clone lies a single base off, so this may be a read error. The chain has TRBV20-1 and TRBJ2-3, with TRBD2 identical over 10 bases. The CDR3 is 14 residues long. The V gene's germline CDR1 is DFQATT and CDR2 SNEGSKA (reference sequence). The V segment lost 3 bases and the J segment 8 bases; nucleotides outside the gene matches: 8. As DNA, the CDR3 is TGCAGTGCTAGGTTTACTAGCGGGGCCCGTACGCAGTATTTT. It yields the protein CSARFTSGARTQYF.